This passage covers 22 T cell receptor beta chains from one sample sequenced in a study of cytomegalovirus exposure and HLA in healthy donors listed by TCRdb under 2017. Library preparation employed the immunoSEQ multiplex PCR assay. The multiplex PCR relied on a mix of 60 forward primers for TCR Vbeta segments and 13 reverse primers for TCR Jbeta segments. TCRdb obtained this table from immuneACCESS and retained in-frame rearrangements with V and J assigned. These tables miss some clones; where compared with another copy, unresolved V genes account for less than half of the shortfall, and the remainder is unexplained. Recorded for this sample are more than 45,000 clones; around 68% of them occurred a single time. The ten largest account for about 6% of the sample. Sequences were obtained from PBMCs. Receptors were obtained from a man under 40 in good health and CMV-seronegative.

The rearrangement joins TRBV6-5 to TRBJ2-3; the D is unclear. This CDR3 is 11 amino acids long. Trimming stripped 7 bases from V and 4 bases from J, with 6 bases between. Germline CDR1 MNHEY, CDR2 SVGAGI. CDR3 bases: TGTGCCAGCATCCCCGCAGATACGCAGTATTTT. This encodes CASIPADTQYF.

This chain links TRBV5-1 with TRBJ2-7; no firm D call. The CDR3 totals 14 residues. Trimming pared 5 bases from V and 6 bases from J, leaving 18 bases between. The V gene's germline CDR1 is SGHRS and CDR2 YFSETQ. For the CDR3, the DNA is TGCGCCAGCAGTCGGGTACTCCCTTCTTCCGAGCAGTACTTC. Protein sequence: CASSRVLPSSEQYF.

The V gene is TRBV19, the J gene TRBJ2-7, with 9 bases aligning to TRBD1. The CDR3 length is 13 residues. Germline CDR1 is LNHDA and CDR2 is SQIVND (reference sequence). Trimming cost V 4 bases and J 6 bases; bases outside gene matches: 4. This chain's CDR3 is CASSTTGGGEQYF. Written as DNA, the CDR3 is TGTGCCAGTAGTACGACAGGGGGTGGCGAGCAGTACTTC.

This rearrangement joins TRBV18 to TRBJ1-1, with TRBD1 as a possible D gene (5 bases). Trimming stripped 7 bases from V and 5 bases from J, with 20 bases between. CDR1 is KGHSH, CDR2 LQKENI, per germline. The CDR3 covers 15 residues. CDR3 residues: CASFPGGSRLTEAFF. The CDR3, as DNA: TGTGCCAGCTTCCCCGGGGGGTCAAGGTTGACTGAAGCTTTCTTT.

This clone appeared a few times. This chain joins TRBV6-1 and TRBJ1-5; D is perhaps TRBD1 (5 bases). V shed 6 bases and J shed 0 bases, with 9 bases lying between them. Germline V CDR1 and CDR2: MNHNS, SASEGT. The CDR3 loop spans 14 amino acids. The CDR3 spells CASSGDSSNQPQHF. In DNA form, the CDR3 reads TGTGCCAGCAGCGGAGACAGTAGCAATCAGCCCCAGCATTTT.

The gene calls are TRBV7-2 and TRBJ2-7; D remains unclear. Trimming stripped 1 base from V and 3 bases from J, with 19 bases between. CDR1 and CDR2 from the germline V gene are SGHTA and FQGNSA. This CDR3 contains 17 residues. CDR3 in DNA: TGTGCCAGCAGCTTAGTCGGTAGCTCAATGCCCGGCTACGAGCAGTACTTC. Its translation: CASSLVGSSMPGYEQYF.

This chain joins TRBV6-1 and TRBJ2-7; TRBD1 is a possible D gene (6 bases). V lost 4 bases to trimming and J lost 2 bases, with 15 bases between them. The CDR3 runs 15 residues. The germline V gene has CDR1 MNHNS and CDR2 SASEGT. Here the CDR3 DNA reads TGTGCCAGCAGTGCACAGGGTTCCTCACCCTACGAGCAGTACGTC. Translating gives CASSAQGSSPYEQYV.

V is TRBV5-4 and J is TRBJ2-7; weak D call: TRBD2 (7 bases). Germline assignment: CDR1 SGHNT and CDR2 YYREEE (reference sequence). The V end was cut by 0 bases, the J end by 3 bases, with 13 bases between. The CDR3 spans 15 residues. In DNA form, the CDR3 reads TGTGCCAGCAGCTTGGAGGGGGGGAAGAACTACGAGCAGTACTTC. It translates to CASSLEGGKNYEQYF.

The chain joins TRBV25-1 to TRBJ2-2; D is unresolved. Germline loops: CDR1 MGHDK, CDR2 SYGVNS. The CDR3 is made up of 14 amino acids. Between the trimmed V and J ends, which lost 9 bases and 8 bases, there was a span of 19 bases. CDR3 protein: CARATPALAGELFF. The CDR3 region has the DNA TGTGCCAGAGCAACCCCAGCGCTCGCGGGGGAGCTGTTTTTT.

The V call is TRBV18, the J call TRBJ2-7; weak D call: TRBD2 (6 bases). V was cut by 6 bases and J by 3 bases, with 12 bases left in between. The germline V gene encodes CDR1 KGHSH and CDR2 LQKENI. The CDR3 runs to 13 residues. Written as DNA, the CDR3 is TGTGCCAGCTCCCGCGGGACGGACTACGAGCAGTACTTC. Translating gives CASSRGTDYEQYF.

This chain links TRBV19 with TRBJ2-5; TRBD1 matches at 8 bases. The V segment lost 3 bases and the J segment 4 bases; nucleotides outside the gene matches: 10. The CDR3 sequence is 16 residues long. Germline V gene sequence: CDR1 LNHDA, CDR2 SQIVND (reference sequence). CDR3 loop: CASSISETGVGETQYF. The CDR3 nucleotides are TGTGCCAGTAGTATTTCGGAGACAGGGGTCGGAGAGACCCAGTACTTC.

A few counts support this clone. The V and J genes are TRBV2 and TRBJ2-4; 7 positions match TRBD1. CDR1 SNHLY and CDR2 FYNNEI come from the germline V gene. The CDR3 loop spans 14 amino acids. V dropped 6 bases and J dropped 8; count of bases not matched to a gene: 10. CDR3 region: CASSLGGSQDIQYF. In DNA, the CDR3 is TGTGCCAGCAGCCTAGGGGGCTCCCAGGACATTCAGTACTTC.

This clone was observed once. The J gene is TRBJ2-1, the V gene TRBV5-1; TRBD1 agrees at 12 bases. J gave up 5 bases and V 7 bases, and 10 bases lay outside the gene matches. Per the germline V gene, CDR1 is SGHRS and CDR2 is YFSETQ. The CDR3 contains 16 residues. The chain's CDR3 is CASRPHGTGGHNEQFF. CDR3 coding DNA: TGCGCCAGCCGGCCCCACGGGACAGGGGGCCACAATGAGCAGTTCTTC.

For this clone: The sample contains more than one DNA sequence encoding this CDR3. The chain uses TRBV29-1 and TRBJ1-2, with TRBD1 as a possible D gene (5 bases). Trimming removed 4 bases from V and 5 bases from J, with 8 bases in between. CDR1 and CDR2 (germline): SQVTM, ANQGSEA. The CDR3 has 11 residues. The CDR3 sequence: CSVAQGYGYTF. CDR3 DNA sequence: TGCAGCGTTGCCCAGGGATATGGCTACACCTTC.

The chain combines TRBV5-6 with TRBJ1-4; no definite D call. The germline gives CDR1 SGHDT, CDR2 YYEEEE. The CDR3 extends over 15 amino acids. V was cut by 6 bases and J by 4 bases, with 16 bases left in between. In DNA form, the CDR3 reads TGTGCCAGCAAAGGCCTAGGCAATGGTAATGAAAAACTGTTTTTT. Its translation is CASKGLGNGNEKLFF.

V usage is TRBV7-6 and J usage is TRBJ1-1; D unresolved. This CDR3 has 15 residues. Germline V lookup: CDR1 SGHVS, CDR2 FNYEAQ. V gave up 0 bases and J gave up 1 base, with 9 bases separating them. DNA of the CDR3: TGTGCCAGCAGCTTAGCCGGCGGGAAGAACACTGAAGCTTTCTTT. It codes for CASSLAGGKNTEAFF.

The rearrangement links TRBV5-1 to TRBJ1-1, with a weak D call TRBD1 (6 bases). The V end lost 4 bases, the J end lost 0 bases, and 13 bases lay between the germline ends. There are 15 residues in the CDR3. The germline V gene encodes CDR1 SGHRS and CDR2 YFSETQ. CDR3 region: CASSPRTDMNTEAFF. DNA for the CDR3: TGCGCCAGCAGCCCCCGGACAGACATGAACACTGAAGCTTTCTTT.

The V gene is TRBV10-3, the J gene TRBJ1-2; perhaps TRBD1 as D (6 bases). Germline loops: CDR1 ENHRY, CDR2 SYGVKD. V was shortened by 5 bases and J by 4 bases, with 14 bases between the two germline ends. This CDR3 region has 14 residues. The DNA of the CDR3 is TGTGCCATCAGTAATCAGGGGATGGGCTATGGCTACACCTTC. Its protein is CAISNQGMGYGYTF.

V usage is TRBV6-5 and J usage is TRBJ1-1; perhaps TRBD1 as D (6 bases). V lost 2 bases and J 1 base, leaving 8 bases between the germline ends. The length of the CDR3 is 14 residues. CDR1 and CDR2 (germline): MNHEY, SVGAGI. The DNA for the CDR3 is TGTGCCAGCAGTTACGCAGGGGCGAACACTGAAGCTTTCTTT. As protein: CASSYAGANTEAFF.

The rearrangement uses TRBV19 and TRBJ1-1, with D perhaps matching TRBD1 (5 bases). The CDR3 consists of 14 residues. CDR1 is LNHDA, CDR2 SQIVND, per germline (reference sequence). V dropped 3 bases and J dropped 0 bases, with 8 bases sitting between them. The CDR3 DNA sequence: TGTGCCAGTAGTATCGGGGGAATGAACACTGAAGCTTTCTTT. Its translation is CASSIGGMNTEAFF.

The chain carries TRBV30 and TRBJ2-7; 7 nucleotides match TRBD2. Trimming cost V 3 bases and J 2 bases; bases outside gene matches: 4. The CDR3 runs 13 residues. Looked up from germline, CDR1 is GTSNPN and CDR2 is SVGIG (reference sequence). CDR3 bases: TGTGCCTGGAGGTCTAGCGGCGCCTACGAGCAGTACTTC. Its protein is CAWRSSGAYEQYF.

The chain combines TRBV30 with TRBJ2-7, with D hard to call. This CDR3 has 14 amino acids. Trimming stripped 3 bases from V and 2 bases from J, with 14 bases between. Germline assignment: CDR1 GTSNPN and CDR2 SVGIG (reference sequence). For the CDR3, the DNA is TGTGCCTGGAGAACCCCTGGCGGCGCCTACGAGCAGTACTTC. It encodes CAWRTPGGAYEQYF.